The following is a TCR beta chain sequence with its context. The sample belongs to a study of T cell changes during pregnancy in multiple sclerosis. Sequencing was performed with immunoSEQ multiplex PCR; in TCRdb, only in-frame clones are kept and a portion is missing. In the table there are about 110,000 clones, roughly nine tenths of which are singletons. The sample was peripheral blood, taken in the third trimester of pregnancy. The sequence derives from a female donor with multiple sclerosis, enrolled in a pregnancy study.

The CDR3 nucleotides read TGCAGCGTTGAAAGGCAGCGACGGGGAAATGAGCAGTTCTTC. Amino acid sequence: CSVERQRRGNEQFF. V gene TRBV29-1 combines with J gene TRBJ2-1; tentative D call: TRBD2 (5 bases). CDR1 SQVTM and CDR2 ANQGSEA come from the germline V gene. V shed 2 bases and J shed 7 bases, with 15 bases lying between them. This CDR3 contains 14 residues.